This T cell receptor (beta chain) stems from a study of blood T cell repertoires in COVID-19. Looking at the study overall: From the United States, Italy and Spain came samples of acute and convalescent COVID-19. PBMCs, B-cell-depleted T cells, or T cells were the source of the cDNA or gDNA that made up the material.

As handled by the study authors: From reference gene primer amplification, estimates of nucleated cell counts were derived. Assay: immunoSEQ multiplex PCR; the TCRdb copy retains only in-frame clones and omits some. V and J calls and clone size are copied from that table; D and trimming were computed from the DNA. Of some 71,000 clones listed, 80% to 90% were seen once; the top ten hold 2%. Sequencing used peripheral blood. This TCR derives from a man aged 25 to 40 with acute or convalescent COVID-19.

In DNA, the CDR3 is TGTGCCACCAGAAAGGGACAGTACTATGGCTACACCTTC. It codes for CATRKGQYYGYTF. The chain links TRBV15 to TRBJ1-2; TRBD1 matches at 7 bases. CDR1 and CDR2 (germline): LNHNV, YYDKDF (reference sequence). J gave up 3 bases and V 6 bases, and 4 bases lay outside the gene matches. The CDR3 covers 13 residues.